The 14 T cell receptor beta chains given below trace back to one sample, sequenced in a study of graft-versus-host responses after intestinal transplantation. Using immunoSEQ multiplex PCR, the repertoire was profiled, and TCRdb retains in-frame clones only, with some absent. Of 100,000 to 110,000 clones in the sample, about 90% were seen once. Their antigens are not known. The input for sequencing was unstimulated CD4+ T cells sorted from spleen or lymph node cells, taken before transplant. The receptors come from a human donor who was the organ donor for an intestinal transplant.

V gene TRBV28 combines with J gene TRBJ2-7, with 9 nucleotides matching TRBD1. Per germline, CDR1 MDHEN and CDR2 SYDVKM. V was clipped by 6 bases and J by 2 bases; unmatched bases: 14. This CDR3 spans 17 amino acids. This CDR3 is CASSLKTGTGMAYEQYF. The CDR3 DNA is TGTGCCAGCAGCCTTAAAACCGGGACAGGGATGGCCTACGAGCAGTACTTC.

This clone was seen a handful of times. The chain has TRBV19 and TRBJ2-7, with a tentative D call TRBD2 (5 bases). The germline gives CDR1 LNHDA, CDR2 SQIVND (reference sequence). This CDR3 has 14 amino acids. V was pared by 7 bases and J by 6 bases, with 19 bases between. The DNA of the CDR3 is TGTGCCAGTAACGACCCATTACGGAGGAGCGAGCAGTACTTC. Its protein product is CASNDPLRRSEQYF.

A single count supports this clone. This chain joins TRBV19 and TRBJ2-7; 9 bases map to TRBD1. Trimming took 2 bases from V and 3 from J; bases not matched to a gene: 8. Germline V gene data show CDR1 as LNHDA and CDR2 as SQIVND (reference sequence). The CDR3 spans 16 residues. The CDR3 loop reads CASSILLGQGGYEQYF. CDR3 nucleotide sequence: TGTGCCAGTAGTATATTATTGGGACAGGGCGGCTACGAGCAGTACTTC.

This clone was recorded only once. The chain combines TRBV28 with TRBJ2-7, with 7 bases that match TRBD2. Germline values: CDR1 MDHEN, CDR2 SYDVKM. Trimming cost V 2 bases and J 2 bases; bases outside gene matches: 6. The CDR3 length is 15 residues. DNA of the CDR3: TGTGCCAGCAGTTTAACCCCGGGGGGAACCTACGAGCAGTACTTC. It is translated as CASSLTPGGTYEQYF.

This chain connects TRBV28 to TRBJ2-5, with no clear D. Trimming shortened V by 5 bases and J by 3 bases, and 4 bases separated the two germline ends. CDR3 size: 11 residues. Germline V gives CDR1 MDHEN, CDR2 SYDVKM. CDR3 sequence reads: CASSIKETQYF. CDR3 DNA sequence: TGTGCCAGCAGTATAAAAGAGACCCAGTACTTC.

This sequence joins TRBV21-1 and TRBJ2-3. TRBV21-1 is recorded as a pseudogene. The CDR3 covers 16 residues. The CDR3 nucleotides are TGTGCCAGCAGCATGGGGGAACCACCTCGGGCAGATACGCAGTATTTT. Amino acids: CASSMGEPPRADTQYF.

The chain joins TRBV6-1 to TRBJ2-1, with 8 bases matching TRBD2. V trimming: 5 bases; J trimming: 4 bases; junction bases outside the gene matches: 1. This CDR3 comprises 13 residues. Germline lookup yields CDR1 MNHNS and CDR2 SASEGT. The CDR3 protein is CASSKRGYNEQFF. For the CDR3, the DNA is TGTGCCAGCAGTAAGCGGGGGTACAATGAGCAGTTCTTC.

V gene TRBV5-1 combines with J gene TRBJ2-7; 7 bases align to TRBD1. V trimming: 3 bases; J trimming: 4 bases; junction bases outside the gene matches: 7. The CDR3 consists of 14 residues. The germline gives CDR1 SGHRS, CDR2 YFSETQ. The CDR3: CASSWSTGPYEQYF. DNA for the CDR3: TGCGCCAGCAGCTGGTCGACAGGGCCGTACGAGCAGTACTTC.

The V and J genes are TRBV30 and TRBJ1-1; TRBD1 aligns across 9 bases. This CDR3 has 14 amino acids. V trimming: 4 bases; J trimming: 5 bases; junction bases outside the gene matches: 8. Germline values: CDR1 GTSNPN, CDR2 SVGIG (reference sequence). CDR3 sequence: CAWTKQGAQTEAFF. The CDR3, as DNA: TGTGCCTGGACTAAACAGGGGGCGCAGACTGAAGCTTTCTTT.

V is TRBV19 and J is TRBJ1-5; D gene ambiguous. The germline V gene encodes CDR1 LNHDA and CDR2 SQIVND (reference sequence). V dropped 2 bases and J dropped 6 bases, with 11 bases sitting between them. The CDR3 contains 14 residues. CDR3 loop: CASSIPGVGQPQHF. The DNA for the CDR3 is TGTGCCAGTAGTATACCGGGCGTGGGTCAGCCCCAGCATTTT. Combining the CDR3 with reference TRBV19 and TRBJ1-5 gives the whole variable domain DGGITQSPKYLFRKEGQNVTLSCEQNLNHDAMYWYRQDPGQGLRLIYYSQIVNDFQKGDIAEGYSVSREKKESFPLTVTSAQKNPTAFYLCASSIPGVGQPQHFGDGTRLSIL.

This clone was picked up one time. The CDR3 nucleotides read TGTGCCAGCCGCGGGGGACAGGGCCTCACAGGGGGCTTCTGGCAGCCCCAGCATTTT. Protein sequence: CASRGGQGLTGGFWQPQHF. The rearrangement links TRBV2 to TRBJ1-5, with 9 bases fitting TRBD1. Germline V gene lookup returns CDR1 SNHLY and CDR2 FYNNEI. The CDR3 length is 19 residues. V lost 8 bases and J lost 7; bases outside the gene matches: 24.

The rearrangement joins TRBV6-5 to TRBJ1-1; a possible D gene is TRBD1 (5 bases). The CDR3 has 16 amino acids. Per the germline V gene, CDR1 is MNHEY and CDR2 is SVGAGI. Trimming stripped 2 bases from V and 10 bases from J, with 23 bases between. CDR3 residues: CASSYRSRTRVEGAFF. As DNA, the CDR3 is TGTGCCAGCAGTTACCGTTCAAGGACACGAGTCGAAGGAGCTTTCTTT.

This clone has only one observation. This sequence joins TRBV7-8 and TRBJ1-1; D uncertain. The CDR3 runs 12 residues. Germline V gene sequence: CDR1 SGHVS, CDR2 FQNEAQ. The V and J ends lost 10 bases and 7 bases respectively, with 16 bases between them. For the CDR3, the DNA is TGTGCCACCGGAGGAGTGCTTGGTGAAGCTTTCTTT. Its protein is CATGGVLGEAFF. The complete variable domain, with remaining parts taken from reference TRBV7-8 and TRBJ1-1, reads GAGVSQSPRYKVAKRGQDVALRCDPISGHVSLFWYQQALGQGPEFLTYFQNEAQLDKSGLPSDRFFAERPEGSVSTLKIQRTQQEDSAVYLCATGGVLGEAFFGQGTRLTVV.

This chain joins TRBV6-5 and TRBJ2-5; no clear D. The J call is in doubt because the DNA end fits TRBJ2-7 better. The CDR3 length is 14 residues. The germline V gene has CDR1 MNHEY and CDR2 SVGAGI. The DNA of the CDR3 is TGTGCCAGCAGTTACTCTACCCCCTCCTACGAGCAGTACTTC. Protein sequence: CASSYSTPSYEQYF.